Given below is one T cell receptor (beta chain) in context. Its antigen specificity is not known. The input lacks base qualities; no much larger clone sits a single base away. V loses 3 bases of germline sequence and J loses 7 bases, and the interval between the two ends is 12 bases. The germline V gene yields MDHEN for CDR1 and SYDVKM for CDR2. The CDR3 runs 14 amino acids, cysteine and phenylalanine included. Only the CDR3 DNA stays, 42 bases, in frame from base 1. Participants in the prospective study were aged roughly 18 to 90 years, lived in 20 to 25 United States geographic areas, and enrolled through a virtual design. In the prospective study, cohorts were assigned on the basis of participant-reported clinical history obtained from a screening survey and a study questionnaire. Recovered participants in ImmuneRACE Cohort 3 were defined by two consecutive negative NP/OP PCR tests, clearance by a healthcare professional, or resolution of symptoms. Each participant in the prospective study had whole blood, serum and a nasopharyngeal or oropharyngeal swab collected by mobile phlebotomists. Additional blood draws and questionnaires over an approximately two-month period could optionally be provided by prospective study participants. Before DNA extraction, blood samples from the prospective study were shipped at room temperature or frozen.

TCRbeta CDR3 regions were amplified from genomic DNA using the immunoSEQ Assay, a bias-controlled multiplex PCR. The paper's processing steps were these. The number of nucleated cells in each sample was estimated from the amplification of reference gene primers within the assay. To quantify the absolute abundance of each unique TCRbeta CDR3 rearrangement, sequence reads were collapsed and filtered. For each sample, productive Simpson clonality was calculated as the square root of Simpson's diversity index over productive rearrangements. Imported from immuneACCESS, the table was reduced by TCRdb to in-frame sequences with V and J called. These copies leave out some clones; in studies compared against another copy, an unresolved V gene accounts for under half, and the cause of the remainder is not known. That table is the source of V, J and clone size, and D and trimming were worked out from the DNA. Across this sample there are roughly 250,000 clones, with around 89% seen only once. Approximately 9% of the sample goes to the ten largest clones.

This sample is drawn from a study of blood T cell repertoires in COVID-19 (dated by TCRdb to about 2020). General notes on the study: Samples from collaborators originated in the United States, Italy and Spain and spanned both the acute and convalescent phases of COVID-19. The prospective study material was composed of cDNA or gDNA derived from T cells, B-cell-depleted T cells, or PBMCs. Subjects who had been exposed to COVID-19, were actively infected with it, or had recovered from it provided the deeply sampled blood TCRbeta repertoires that made up the dataset. The repertoires were made available in a free public database intended to serve as a resource for research on the immune response to SARS-CoV-2. The samples were drawn from the first 160 participants of the ongoing ImmuneRACE study and from some 1,300 subjects provided by 6 global collaborators. The sample metadata nearly always contained a de-identified subject ID, COVID-19 status, age in years and sex. HLA class I and class II types, where available, came from metadata supplied by the sample provider rather than from assay-based typing.

Broad study findings and their caveats: How much clinical and demographic metadata was included differed by source and by participant, and the metadata was provided uncurated.

Recombination joined TRBV28 with TRBJ1-4; 5 matching bases give a weak D call of TRBD1. The TCR originated in a man aged 35-49 years who had recovered from COVID-19. The sample consisted of PBMCs or T cells enriched from blood (not recorded which). In nucleotide form, the sequence is TGTGCCAGCAGTTTCAGCAAAAGGGGTGAAAAACTGTTTTTT. This codes for CASSFSKRGEKLFF.